This T cell receptor (beta chain) was found in a study of T cell repertoires in cytomegalovirus infection. Study context: Recently identified HLA-C-restricted and well-studied HLA-B-restricted CMV epitopes were used. Evidence of both CMV infection and a matching HLA type came from public TCR beta signatures.

Each CDR3 protein is one row after TCRdb ran MiXCR on the reads. This sample has more than 300,000 distinct CDR3 sequences, with roughly 34% found just once. This clonotype was counted only a few times. Its antigen is as yet unknown. Points from the study as a whole: The ex vivo response was dominated by HLA-C-restricted CMV-specific TCR beta clonotypes.

Germline CDR1 and CDR2: SGHTA and FQGTGA. The CDR3 spans 13 residues. Trimming took 3 bases from V and 8 from J, leaving 13 bases between them. Sample: cultured PBMCs, taken from culture after CMV antigen stimulation. V gene TRBV7-3 combines with J gene TRBJ1-1; no definite D call. This clonotype was sampled from a human donor in good health (CMV status not recorded). Some clones in this sample may be carry-over from other donors' samples. The CDR3 region has the DNA TGTGCCAGCAGCTTTCGATCCAATACAGAAGCTTTCTTT. Translation gives CASSFRSNTEAFF.